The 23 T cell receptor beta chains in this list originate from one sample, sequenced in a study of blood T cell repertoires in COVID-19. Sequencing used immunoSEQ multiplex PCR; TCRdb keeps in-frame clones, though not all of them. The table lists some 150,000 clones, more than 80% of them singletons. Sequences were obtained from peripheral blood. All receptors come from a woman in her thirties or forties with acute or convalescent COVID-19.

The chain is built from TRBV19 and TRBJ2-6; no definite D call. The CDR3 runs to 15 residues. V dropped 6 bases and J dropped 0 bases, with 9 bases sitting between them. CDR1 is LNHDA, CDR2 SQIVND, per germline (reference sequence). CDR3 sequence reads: CASSRRSSGANVLTF. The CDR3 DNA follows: TGTGCCAGTAGCCGTAGGAGCTCTGGGGCCAACGTCCTGACTTTC.

CDR3 protein: CASSLEGAGYTDTQYF. The CDR3, as DNA: TGTGCCAGCAGCTTAGAAGGGGCAGGCTACACAGATACGCAGTATTTT. The chain joins TRBV7-2 to TRBJ2-3; tentatively, D is TRBD1 (5 bases). The CDR3 length is 16 residues. The germline V gene encodes CDR1 SGHTA and CDR2 FQGNSA. Trimming stripped 1 base from V and 2 bases from J, with 13 bases between.

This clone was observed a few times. The CDR3 DNA is TGCAGTGCTAGCTTGTCCTACGAGCAGTACTTC. It is translated as CSASLSYEQYF. The J gene is TRBJ2-7, the V gene TRBV20-1; D is unclear. CDR1 and CDR2 from the germline V gene are DFQATT and SNEGSKA (reference sequence). With 3 bases removed from V and 1 base from J, the gap between germline ends came to 4 bases. The CDR3 runs 11 residues.

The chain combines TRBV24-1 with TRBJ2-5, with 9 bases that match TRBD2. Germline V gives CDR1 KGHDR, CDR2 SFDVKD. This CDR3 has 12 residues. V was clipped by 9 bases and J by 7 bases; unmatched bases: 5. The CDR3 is CATLSGSGTQYF. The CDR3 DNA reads TGTGCCACCCTTAGCGGGAGCGGGACCCAGTACTTC.

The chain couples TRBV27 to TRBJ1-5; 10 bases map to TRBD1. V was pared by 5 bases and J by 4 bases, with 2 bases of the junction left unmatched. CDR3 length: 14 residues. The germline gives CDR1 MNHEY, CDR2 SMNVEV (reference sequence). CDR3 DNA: TGTGCCAGCAGTCGACAGGGGGCGAATCAGCCCCAGCATTTT. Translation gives CASSRQGANQPQHF.

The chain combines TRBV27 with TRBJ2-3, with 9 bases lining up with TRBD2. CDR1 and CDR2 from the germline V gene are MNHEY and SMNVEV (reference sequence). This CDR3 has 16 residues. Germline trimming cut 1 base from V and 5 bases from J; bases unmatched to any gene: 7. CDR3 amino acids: CASSLWAGGTEDTQYF. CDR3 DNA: TGTGCCAGCAGTTTATGGGCGGGAGGGACGGAAGATACGCAGTATTTT.

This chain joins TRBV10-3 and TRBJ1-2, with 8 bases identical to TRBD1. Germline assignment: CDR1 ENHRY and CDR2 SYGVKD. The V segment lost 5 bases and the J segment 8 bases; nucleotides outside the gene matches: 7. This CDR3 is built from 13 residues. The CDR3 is CAISPGQALGYTF. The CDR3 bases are TGTGCCATCAGTCCGGGACAGGCTCTCGGCTACACCTTC.

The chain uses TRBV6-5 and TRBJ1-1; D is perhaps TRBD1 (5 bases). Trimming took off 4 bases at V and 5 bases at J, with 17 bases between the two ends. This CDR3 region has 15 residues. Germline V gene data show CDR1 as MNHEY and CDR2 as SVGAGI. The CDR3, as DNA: TGTGCCAGCAGTTCCCAACAAATGACAGCGACTGAAGCTTTCTTT. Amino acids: CASSSQQMTATEAFF.

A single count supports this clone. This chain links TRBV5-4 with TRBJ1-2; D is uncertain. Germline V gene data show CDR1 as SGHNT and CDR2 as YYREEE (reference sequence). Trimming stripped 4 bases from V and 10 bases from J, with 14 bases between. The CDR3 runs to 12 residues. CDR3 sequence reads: CASSVRGNDYTF. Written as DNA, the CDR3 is TGTGCCAGCAGCGTGCGGGGAAATGACTACACCTTC.

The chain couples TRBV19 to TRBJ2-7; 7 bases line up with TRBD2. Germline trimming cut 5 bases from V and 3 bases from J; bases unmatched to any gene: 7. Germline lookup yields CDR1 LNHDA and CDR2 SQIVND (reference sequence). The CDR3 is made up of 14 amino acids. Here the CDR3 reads CASSSSSGVYEQYF. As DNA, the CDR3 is TGTGCCAGTAGTTCGTCGAGCGGGGTCTACGAGCAGTACTTC.

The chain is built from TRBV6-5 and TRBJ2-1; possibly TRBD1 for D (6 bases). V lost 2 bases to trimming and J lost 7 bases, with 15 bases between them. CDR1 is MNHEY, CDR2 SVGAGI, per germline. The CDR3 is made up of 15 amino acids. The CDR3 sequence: CASSYRPGVSNEQFF. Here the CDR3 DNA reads TGTGCCAGCAGTTACCGGCCAGGGGTCAGTAATGAGCAGTTCTTC.

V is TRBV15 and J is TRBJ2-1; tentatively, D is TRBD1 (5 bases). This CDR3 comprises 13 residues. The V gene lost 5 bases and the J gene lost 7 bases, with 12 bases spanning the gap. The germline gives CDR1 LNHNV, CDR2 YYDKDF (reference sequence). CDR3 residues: CATSLGQGNEQFF. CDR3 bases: TGTGCCACCAGCTTAGGACAAGGGAATGAGCAGTTCTTC.

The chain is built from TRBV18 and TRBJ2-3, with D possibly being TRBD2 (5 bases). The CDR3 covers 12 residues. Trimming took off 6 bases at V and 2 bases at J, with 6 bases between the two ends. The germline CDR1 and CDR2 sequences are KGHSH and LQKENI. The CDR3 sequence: CASSLATDTQYF. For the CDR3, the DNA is TGTGCCAGCTCGCTAGCCACAGATACGCAGTATTTT.

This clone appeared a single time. The CDR3 spells CASSLGRTGSYEQYF. The CDR3 DNA sequence: TGTGCCAGCAGCTTGGGACGGACAGGATCCTACGAGCAGTACTTC. This chain connects TRBV5-6 to TRBJ2-7, with TRBD1 matching over 7 bases. The CDR3 consists of 15 residues. The germline gives CDR1 SGHDT, CDR2 YYEEEE. V was clipped by 0 bases and J by 1 base; unmatched bases: 4.

CDR3 coding DNA: TGCGCCAGCGTGGCCAGTACGAACGGGGAGCTGTTTTTT. Translation gives CASVASTNGELFF. The chain uses TRBV10-1 and TRBJ2-2, with D unresolved. The CDR3 is 13 residues long. Germline lookup yields CDR1 WNHNN and CDR2 SYGVQD (reference sequence). Trimming removed 8 bases at V and 7 bases at J, with 14 bases between.

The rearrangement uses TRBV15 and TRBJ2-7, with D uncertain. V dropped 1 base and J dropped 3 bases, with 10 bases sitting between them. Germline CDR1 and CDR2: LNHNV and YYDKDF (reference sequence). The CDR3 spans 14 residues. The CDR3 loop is CATSRVGSHYEQYF. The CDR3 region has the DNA TGTGCCACCAGCAGAGTAGGTAGCCACTACGAGCAGTACTTC.

CDR3 nucleotides: TGTGCCAGCATCGGGACAGGGGGTGGAAAACCCCAGCATTTT. This translates into CASIGTGGGKPQHF. The chain combines TRBV2 with TRBJ1-5, with 11 bases lining up with TRBD1. The germline V gene has CDR1 SNHLY and CDR2 FYNNEI. The ends lost 7 bases at V and 10 bases at J; junction bases unmatched: 9. This CDR3 region has 14 residues.

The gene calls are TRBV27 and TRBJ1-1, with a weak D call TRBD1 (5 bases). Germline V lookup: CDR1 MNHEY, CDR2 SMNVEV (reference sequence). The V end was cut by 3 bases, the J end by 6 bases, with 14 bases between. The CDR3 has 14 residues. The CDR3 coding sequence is TGTGCCAGCAGTTTGGGGCAGGGATTCTCTGAAGCTTTCTTT. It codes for CASSLGQGFSEAFF.

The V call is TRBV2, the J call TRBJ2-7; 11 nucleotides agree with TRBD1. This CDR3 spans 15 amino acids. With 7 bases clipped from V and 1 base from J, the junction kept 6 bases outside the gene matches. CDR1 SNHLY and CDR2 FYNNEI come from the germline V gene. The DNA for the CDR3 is TGTGCCAGCACCCGGACAGGGGGCTTGTCCTACGAGCAGTACTTC. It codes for CASTRTGGLSYEQYF.

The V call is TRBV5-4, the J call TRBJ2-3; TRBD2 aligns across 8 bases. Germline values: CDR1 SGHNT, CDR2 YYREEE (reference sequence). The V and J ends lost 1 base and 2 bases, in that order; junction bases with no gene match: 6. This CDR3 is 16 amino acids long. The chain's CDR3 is CASSLSRGGHTDTQYF. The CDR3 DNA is TGTGCCAGCAGCTTGTCCCGCGGGGGGCACACAGATACGCAGTATTTT.

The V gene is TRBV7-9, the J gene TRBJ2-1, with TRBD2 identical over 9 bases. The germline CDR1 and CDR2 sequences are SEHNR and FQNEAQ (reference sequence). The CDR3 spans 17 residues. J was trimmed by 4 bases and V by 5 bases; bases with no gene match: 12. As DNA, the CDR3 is TGTGCCAGCAGCGACGACTGGCGGGAGGGTCCTTACAATGAGCAGTTCTTC. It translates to CASSDDWREGPYNEQFF.

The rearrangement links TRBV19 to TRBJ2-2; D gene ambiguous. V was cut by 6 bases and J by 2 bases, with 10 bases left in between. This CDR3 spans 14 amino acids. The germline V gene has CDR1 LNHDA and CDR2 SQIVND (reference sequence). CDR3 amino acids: CASRLALNTGELFF. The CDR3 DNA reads TGTGCCAGTAGGCTCGCCCTAAACACCGGGGAGCTGTTTTTT.

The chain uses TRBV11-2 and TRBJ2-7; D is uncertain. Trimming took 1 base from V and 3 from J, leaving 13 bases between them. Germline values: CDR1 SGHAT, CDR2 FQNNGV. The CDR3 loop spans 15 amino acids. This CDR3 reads CASSLVGAGHYEQYF. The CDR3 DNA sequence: TGTGCCAGCAGCTTAGTGGGCGCCGGCCACTACGAGCAGTACTTC. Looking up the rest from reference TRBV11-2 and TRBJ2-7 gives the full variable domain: EAGVAQSPRYKIIEKRQSVAFWCNPISGHATLYWYQQILGQGPKLLIQFQNNGVVDDSQLPKDRFSAERLKGVDSTLKIQPAKLEDSAVYLCASSLVGAGHYEQYFGPGTRLTVT.